This record concerns one T cell receptor beta chain sequence. Its target is unknown. The data were obtained in a study of blood T cells in healthy people across ages. Study conclusions and caveats: CMV status of donors was unknown, possibly confounding expanded clonotype changes. The study found more naive CD4+ cells and higher diversity in long-lived than aged donors. Age brought a roughly linear fall in TCR beta diversity measured per million T cells.

Through a sample-barcoded 5' primer and a J-beta primer mix, a second PCR was run for 7 to 11 cycles. TCRdb re-analysed the 5' RACE reads in MiXCR, keeping a single row per CDR3 protein. The sample includes about 1.4 million distinct CDR3 sequences, around 59% of them seen just once. V was shortened by 7 bases and J by 7 bases, with 17 bases between the two germline ends. The germline V gene has CDR1 LNHNV and CDR2 YYDKDF (reference sequence). The CDR3 spans 14 residues. The V call is TRBV15, the J call TRBJ2-1; D tentatively reads TRBD1 or TRBD2 (5 bases each). The sequenced material came from blood. This sequence originates from a young man in good health. CDR3 sequence: CATTGTDVVNEQFF. CDR3 DNA: TGTGCCACCACGGGGACGGATGTTGTGAATGAGCAGTTCTTC.